This entry lists 8 T cell receptor beta chains sequenced from one sample in a study of Graves' ophthalmopathy and Graves' hyperthyroidism. The sequenced template was RNA, covering the TCR beta CDR3 region. An opening RT-PCR round employed HTBI primers and preceded a second-round multiplex PCR. TCRdb recomputed calls from the multiplex PCR reads with MiXCR, one row per CDR3 protein. The repertoire consists of around 660,000 distinct CDR3 sequences, with 35% to 45% occurring once and the leading ten covering over 2.5%. The source material was peripheral blood. The source of these receptors is an adult man with Graves' ophthalmopathy.

This clonotype turned up a few times. The chain links TRBV12-3 or TRBV12-4 to TRBJ2-7; D ambiguous. V was pared by 5 bases and J by 2 bases, with 13 bases between. There are 14 residues in the CDR3. CDR3 loop: CASSPPLGTYEQYF. The DNA of the CDR3 is TGTGCCAGCAGTCCCCCCCTGGGGACCTACGAGCAGTACTTC.

This chain joins TRBV25-1 and TRBJ1-4; 8 positions agree with TRBD1. CDR1 is MGHDK, CDR2 SYGVNS, per germline. The CDR3 contains 16 residues. The trim removed 2 bases at V and 7 bases at J, leaving 9 bases unmatched. The DNA for the CDR3 is TGTGCCAGCAGTGAACGGGGGCCAGGGGGCTTTGAAAAACTGTTTTTT. This translates into CASSERGPGGFEKLFF. Supplemented by reference TRBV25-1 and TRBJ1-4, the full variable domain reads EADIYQTPRYLVIGTGKKITLECSQTMGHDKMYWYQQDPGMELHLIHYSYGVNSTEKGDLSSESTVSRIRTEHFPLTLESARPSHTSQYLCASSERGPGGFEKLFFGSGTQLSVL.

The CDR3 protein is CASSRHGTGASGEAFF. In DNA form, the CDR3 reads TGTGCCAGCAGCCGTCACGGCACAGGGGCGAGCGGCGAAGCTTTCTTT. The genes are TRBV9 and TRBJ1-1, with 7 bases identical to TRBD1. This CDR3 contains 16 residues. With V trimmed by 4 bases and J by 8 bases, 17 bases remained unmatched. The V gene's germline CDR1 is SGDLS and CDR2 YYNGEE. The complete variable domain, with remaining parts taken from reference TRBV9 and TRBJ1-1, reads DSGVTQTPKHLITATGQRVTLRCSPRSGDLSVYWYQQSLDQGLQFLIQYYNGEERAKGNILERFSAQQFPDLHSELNLSSLELGDSALYFCASSRHGTGASGEAFFGQGTRLTVV.

This clonotype has ten or more counts. This chain uses TRBV19 with TRBJ2-5, with 9 bases lining up with TRBD1. After removal of 6 bases from V and 3 bases from J, the junction contained 5 bases not matched to a gene. The CDR3 runs to 14 residues. Germline CDR1 LNHDA, CDR2 SQIVND (reference sequence). The CDR3 spells CASSQRTGEETQYF. Here the CDR3 DNA reads TGTGCCAGTAGCCAACGGACAGGGGAAGAGACCCAGTACTTC.

CDR3 sequence reads: CASSPGLVGIQETQYF. DNA for the CDR3: TGTGCCAGCAGTCCCGGACTAGTGGGGATCCAAGAGACCCAGTACTTC. The chain couples TRBV7-9 to TRBJ2-5, with TRBD2 matching over 7 bases. V was pared by 6 bases and J by 1 base, with 11 bases of the junction left unmatched. Germline CDR1 reads SEHNR; CDR2 reads FQNEAQ (reference sequence). CDR3 size: 16 residues.

This clonotype was observed a few times. The chain employs TRBV5-1 and TRBJ1-4; 7 bases match TRBD1. Germline trimming cut 0 bases from V and 8 bases from J; bases unmatched to any gene: 10. This CDR3 comprises 16 residues. CDR1 is SGHRS and CDR2 is YFSETQ in the germline V gene. CDR3 DNA: TGCGCCAGCAGCTTGGCCTCGACTCTCAGGGGGGAAAAACTGTTTTTT. Translated, it gives CASSLASTLRGEKLFF. Full variable domain (outside the CDR3, taken from reference TRBV5-1 and TRBJ1-4): KAGVTQTPRYLIKTRGQQVTLSCSPISGHRSVSWYQQTPGQGLQFLFEYFSETQRNKGNFPGRFSGRQFSNSRSEMNVSTLELGDSALYLCASSLASTLRGEKLFFGSGTQLSVL.

As concerns this clonotype: This may be a read error: a much more frequent sequence differs by one nucleotide. The chain employs TRBV7-2 and TRBJ2-2; D gene uncertain. This CDR3 region has 14 residues. V lost 6 bases to trimming and J lost 1 base, with 9 bases between them. Germline loops: CDR1 SGHTA, CDR2 FQGNSA. CDR3: CASSVPGNTGELFF. In DNA, the CDR3 is TGTGCCAGCAGTGTCCCCGGGAACACCGGGGAGCTGTTTTTT.

V and J are TRBV6-5 and TRBJ1-5; no firm D call. Germline V gives CDR1 MNHEY, CDR2 SVGAGI. The CDR3 is made up of 15 amino acids. Trimming took 1 base from V and 9 from J, leaving 16 bases between them. The CDR3 bases are TGTGCCAGCAGTTACTATGGCGGGCACAAGGGGCCCCAGCATTTT. It yields the protein CASSYYGGHKGPQHF.